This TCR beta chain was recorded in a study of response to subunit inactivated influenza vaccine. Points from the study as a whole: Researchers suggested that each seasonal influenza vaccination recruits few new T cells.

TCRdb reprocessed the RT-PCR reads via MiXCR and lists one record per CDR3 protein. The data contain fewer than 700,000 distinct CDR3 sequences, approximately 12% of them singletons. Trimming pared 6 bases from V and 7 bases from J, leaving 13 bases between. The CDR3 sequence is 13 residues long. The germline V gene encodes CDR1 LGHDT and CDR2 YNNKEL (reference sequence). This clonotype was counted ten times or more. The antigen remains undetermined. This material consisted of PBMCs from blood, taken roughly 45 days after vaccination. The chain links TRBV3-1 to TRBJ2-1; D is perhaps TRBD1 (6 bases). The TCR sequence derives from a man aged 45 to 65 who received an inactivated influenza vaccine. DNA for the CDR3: TGTGCCAGCAGTAACAGGGAGTTTAATGAGCAGTTCTTC. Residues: CASSNREFNEQFF.